This T cell receptor beta chain was sequenced for a study of control samples from healthy donors and cancer patients. TCRdb keeps only in-frame clones here, not all; method: immunoSEQ multiplex PCR. The table shows about 180,000 clones, with around 91% occurring only once. Germline V gene lookup returns CDR1 MDHEN and CDR2 SYDVKM. The V and J ends lost 6 bases and 1 base respectively, with 10 bases between them. The CDR3 is 14 residues long. The material sequenced was blood. The rearrangement joins TRBV28 to TRBJ1-5; D unresolved. This sequence was found in a woman in her 50s in good health. The CDR3: CASSPDTSNQPQHF. The CDR3 DNA follows: TGTGCCAGCAGCCCCGACACCAGCAATCAGCCCCAGCATTTT.